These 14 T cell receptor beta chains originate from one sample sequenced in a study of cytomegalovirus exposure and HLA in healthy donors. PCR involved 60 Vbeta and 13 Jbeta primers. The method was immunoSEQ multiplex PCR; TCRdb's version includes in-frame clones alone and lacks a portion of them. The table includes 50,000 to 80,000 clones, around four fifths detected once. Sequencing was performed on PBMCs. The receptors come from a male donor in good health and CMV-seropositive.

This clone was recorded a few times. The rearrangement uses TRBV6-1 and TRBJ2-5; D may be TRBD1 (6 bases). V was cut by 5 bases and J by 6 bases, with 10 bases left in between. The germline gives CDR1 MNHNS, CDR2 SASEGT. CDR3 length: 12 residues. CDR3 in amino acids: CASSYQGQTQYF. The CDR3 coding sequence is TGTGCCAGCAGTTATCAGGGGCAGACCCAGTACTTC.

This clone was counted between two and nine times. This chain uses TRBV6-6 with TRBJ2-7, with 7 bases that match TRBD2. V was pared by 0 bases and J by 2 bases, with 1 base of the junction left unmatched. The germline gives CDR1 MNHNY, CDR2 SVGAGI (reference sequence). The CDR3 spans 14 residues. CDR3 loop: CASSYSGGTYEQYF. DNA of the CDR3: TGTGCCAGCAGTTACTCCGGGGGGACCTACGAGCAGTACTTC.

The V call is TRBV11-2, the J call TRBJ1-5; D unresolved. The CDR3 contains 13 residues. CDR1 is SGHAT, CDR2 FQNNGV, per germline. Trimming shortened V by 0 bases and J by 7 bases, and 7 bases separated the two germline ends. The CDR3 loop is CASSLDPVQPQHF. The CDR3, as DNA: TGTGCCAGCAGCTTAGATCCGGTACAGCCCCAGCATTTT.

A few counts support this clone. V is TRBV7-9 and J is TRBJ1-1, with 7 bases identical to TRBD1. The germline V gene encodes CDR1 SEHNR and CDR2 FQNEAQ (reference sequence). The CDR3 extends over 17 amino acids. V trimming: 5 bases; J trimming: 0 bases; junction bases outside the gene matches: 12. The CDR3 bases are TGTGCCAGCAGCCCAAGTCCCGGGACAGATATGAACACTGAAGCTTTCTTT. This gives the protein CASSPSPGTDMNTEAFF.

Here the CDR3 DNA reads TGTGCCAGCTCCATCGAGCTATACAATGAGCAGTTCTTC. Translation: CASSIELYNEQFF. The rearrangement uses TRBV6-1 and TRBJ2-1; D unresolved. The CDR3 extends over 13 amino acids. Germline V gives CDR1 MNHNS, CDR2 SASEGT. The ends were cut back, 8 bases at V and 4 bases at J, with 12 bases in the middle.

CDR3 coding DNA: TGTGCCAGCAGCTCGAGGGGGGGGGCCACAACTAATGAAAAACTGTTTTTT. Translation gives CASSSRGGATTNEKLFF. The V and J genes are TRBV7-9 and TRBJ1-4; D may be TRBD1 (6 bases). This CDR3 has 17 amino acids. Germline V gene data show CDR1 as SEHNR and CDR2 as FQNEAQ (reference sequence). Trimming stripped 4 bases from V and 0 bases from J, with 15 bases between.

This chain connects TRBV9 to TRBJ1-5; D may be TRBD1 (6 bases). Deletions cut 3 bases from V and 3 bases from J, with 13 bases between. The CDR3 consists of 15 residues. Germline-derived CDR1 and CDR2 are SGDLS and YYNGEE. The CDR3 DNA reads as TGTGCCAGCAGCGAGGGACAACAACCCAATCAGCCCCAGCATTTT. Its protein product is CASSEGQQPNQPQHF. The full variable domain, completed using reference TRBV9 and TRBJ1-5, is DSGVTQTPKHLITATGQRVTLRCSPRSGDLSVYWYQQSLDQGLQFLIQYYNGEERAKGNILERFSAQQFPDLHSELNLSSLELGDSALYFCASSEGQQPNQPQHFGDGTRLSIL.

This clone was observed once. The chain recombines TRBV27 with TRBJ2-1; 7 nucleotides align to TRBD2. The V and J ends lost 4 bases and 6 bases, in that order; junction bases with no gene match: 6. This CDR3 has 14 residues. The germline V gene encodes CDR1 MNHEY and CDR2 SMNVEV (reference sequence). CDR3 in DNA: TGTGCCAGCAGTTCCCGGACTAGTTCCAATGAGCAGTTCTTC. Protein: CASSSRTSSNEQFF.

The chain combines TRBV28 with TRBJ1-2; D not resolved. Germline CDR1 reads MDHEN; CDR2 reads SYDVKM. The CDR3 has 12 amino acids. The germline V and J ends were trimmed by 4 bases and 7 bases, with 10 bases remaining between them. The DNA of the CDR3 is TGTGCCAGCAGTTCAAAGACAACTGGCTACACCTTC. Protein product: CASSSKTTGYTF.

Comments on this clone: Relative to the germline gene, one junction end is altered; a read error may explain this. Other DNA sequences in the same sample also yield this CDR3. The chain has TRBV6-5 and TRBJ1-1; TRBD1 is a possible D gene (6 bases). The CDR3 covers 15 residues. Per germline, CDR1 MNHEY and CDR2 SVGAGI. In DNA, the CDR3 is TGTGCCAGCAGTTCCCTTTCGACAGGAAACACCGAAGCTTTCTTT. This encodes CASSSLSTGNTEAFF.

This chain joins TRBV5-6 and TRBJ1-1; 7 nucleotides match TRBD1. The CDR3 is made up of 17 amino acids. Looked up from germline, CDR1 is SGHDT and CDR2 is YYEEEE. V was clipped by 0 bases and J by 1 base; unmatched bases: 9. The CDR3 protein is CASSLGRTTGRNTEAFF. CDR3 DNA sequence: TGTGCCAGCAGCTTGGGACGTACGACAGGGCGGAACACTGAAGCTTTCTTT. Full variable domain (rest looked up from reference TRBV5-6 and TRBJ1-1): DAGVTQSPTHLIKTRGQQVTLRCSPKSGHDTVSWYQQALGQGPQFIFQYYEEEERQRGNFPDRFSGHQFPNYSSELNVNALLLGDSALYLCASSLGRTTGRNTEAFFGQGTRLTVV.

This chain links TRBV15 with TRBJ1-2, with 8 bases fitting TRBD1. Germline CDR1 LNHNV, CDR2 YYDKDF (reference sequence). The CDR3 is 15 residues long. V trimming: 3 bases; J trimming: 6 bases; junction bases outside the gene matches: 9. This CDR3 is CATSRQQGASDGYTF. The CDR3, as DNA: TGTGCCACCAGCAGGCAGCAGGGGGCCTCAGATGGCTACACCTTC.

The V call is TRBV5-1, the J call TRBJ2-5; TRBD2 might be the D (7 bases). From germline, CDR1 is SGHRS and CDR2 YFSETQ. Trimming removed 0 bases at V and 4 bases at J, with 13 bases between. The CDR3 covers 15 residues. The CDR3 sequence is CASSLVARGPETQYF. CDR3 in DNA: TGCGCCAGCAGCTTGGTGGCGCGGGGGCCAGAGACCCAGTACTTC. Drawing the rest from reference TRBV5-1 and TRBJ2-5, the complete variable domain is KAGVTQTPRYLIKTRGQQVTLSCSPISGHRSVSWYQQTPGQGLQFLFEYFSETQRNKGNFPGRFSGRQFSNSRSEMNVSTLELGDSALYLCASSLVARGPETQYFGPGTRLLVL.

The CDR3 here is CASQTSGAQETQYF. The CDR3 coding sequence is TGCGCCAGCCAGACTAGCGGGGCCCAAGAGACCCAGTACTTC. The V gene is TRBV5-1, the J gene TRBJ2-5; 11 nucleotides line up with TRBD2. V lost 7 bases and J lost 1; bases outside the gene matches: 3. The CDR3 has 14 residues. Per the germline V gene, CDR1 is SGHRS and CDR2 is YFSETQ.